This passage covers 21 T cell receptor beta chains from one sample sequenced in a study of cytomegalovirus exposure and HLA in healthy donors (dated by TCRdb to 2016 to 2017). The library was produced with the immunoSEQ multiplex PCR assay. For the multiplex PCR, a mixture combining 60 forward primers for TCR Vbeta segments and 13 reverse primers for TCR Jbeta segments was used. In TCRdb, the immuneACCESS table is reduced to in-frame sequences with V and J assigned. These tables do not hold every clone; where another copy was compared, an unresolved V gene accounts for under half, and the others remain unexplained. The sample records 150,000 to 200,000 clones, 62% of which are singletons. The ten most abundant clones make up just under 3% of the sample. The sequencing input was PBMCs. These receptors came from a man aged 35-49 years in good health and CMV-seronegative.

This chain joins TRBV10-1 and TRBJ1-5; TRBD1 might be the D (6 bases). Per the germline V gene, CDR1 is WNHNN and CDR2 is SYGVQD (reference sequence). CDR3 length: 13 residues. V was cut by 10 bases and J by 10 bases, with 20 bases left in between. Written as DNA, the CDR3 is TGCGCCATCCTGGGAGAGGGGGTGTATCCCCAGCATTTT. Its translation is CAILGEGVYPQHF.

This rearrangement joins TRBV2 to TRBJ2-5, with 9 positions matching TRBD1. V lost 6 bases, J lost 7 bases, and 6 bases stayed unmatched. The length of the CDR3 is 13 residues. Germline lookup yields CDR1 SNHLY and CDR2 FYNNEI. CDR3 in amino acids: CASRGQGGGTQYF. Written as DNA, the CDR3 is TGTGCCAGCAGGGGACAGGGAGGAGGGACCCAGTACTTC. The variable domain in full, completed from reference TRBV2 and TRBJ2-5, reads EPEVTQTPSHQVTQMGQEVILRCVPISNHLYFYWYRQILGQKVEFLVSFYNNEISEKSEIFDDQFSVERPDGSNFTLKIRSTKLEDSAMYFCASRGQGGGTQYFGPGTRLLVL.

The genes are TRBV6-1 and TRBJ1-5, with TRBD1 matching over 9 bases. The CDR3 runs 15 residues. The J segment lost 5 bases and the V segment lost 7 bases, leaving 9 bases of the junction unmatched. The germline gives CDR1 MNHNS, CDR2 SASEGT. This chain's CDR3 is CASIQSGTGYQPQHF. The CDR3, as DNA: TGTGCCAGCATCCAATCTGGGACAGGGTATCAGCCCCAGCATTTT.

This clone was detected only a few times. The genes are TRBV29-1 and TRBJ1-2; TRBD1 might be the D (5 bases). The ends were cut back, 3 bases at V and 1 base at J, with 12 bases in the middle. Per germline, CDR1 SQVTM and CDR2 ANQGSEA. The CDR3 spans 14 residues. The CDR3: CSVEKEGINYGYTF. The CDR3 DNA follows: TGCAGCGTTGAGAAGGAGGGGATTAACTATGGCTACACCTTC.

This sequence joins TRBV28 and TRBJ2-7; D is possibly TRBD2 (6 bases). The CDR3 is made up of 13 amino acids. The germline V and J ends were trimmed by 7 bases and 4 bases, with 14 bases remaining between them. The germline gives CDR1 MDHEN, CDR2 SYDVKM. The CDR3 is CASKTRTQYEQYF. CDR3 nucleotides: TGTGCCAGCAAGACTAGGACCCAATACGAGCAGTACTTC. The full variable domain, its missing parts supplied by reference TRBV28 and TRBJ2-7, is DVKVTQSSRYLVKRTGEKVFLECVQDMDHENMFWYRQDPGLGLRLIYFSYDVKMKEKGDIPEGYSVSREKKERFSLILESASTNQTSMYLCASKTRTQYEQYFGPGTRLTVT.

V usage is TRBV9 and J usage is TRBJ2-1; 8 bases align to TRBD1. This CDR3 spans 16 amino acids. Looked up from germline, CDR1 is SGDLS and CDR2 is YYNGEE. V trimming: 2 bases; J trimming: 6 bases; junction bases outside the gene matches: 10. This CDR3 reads CASSVLGQAHSNEQFF. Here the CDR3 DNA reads TGTGCCAGCAGCGTTTTGGGACAGGCCCATAGCAATGAGCAGTTCTTC.

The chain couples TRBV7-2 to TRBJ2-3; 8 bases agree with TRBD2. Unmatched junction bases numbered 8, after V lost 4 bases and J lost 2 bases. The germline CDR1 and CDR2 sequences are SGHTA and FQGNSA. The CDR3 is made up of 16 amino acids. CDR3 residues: CASSSRGGGITDTQYF. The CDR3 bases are TGTGCCAGCAGCTCCCGAGGCGGGGGGATCACAGATACGCAGTATTTT. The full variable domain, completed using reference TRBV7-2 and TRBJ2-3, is GAGVSQSPSNKVTEKGKDVELRCDPISGHTALYWYRQSLGQGLEFLIYFQGNSAPDKSGLPSDRFSAERTGGSVSTLTIQRTQQEDSAVYLCASSSRGGGITDTQYFGPGTRLTVL.

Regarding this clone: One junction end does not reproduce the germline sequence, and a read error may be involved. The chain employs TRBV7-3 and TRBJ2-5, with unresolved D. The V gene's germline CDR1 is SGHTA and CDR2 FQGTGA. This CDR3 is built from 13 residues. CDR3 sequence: CASSLVFKETRYF. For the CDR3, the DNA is TGTGCCAGCAGCTTAGTGTTCAAGGAGACCCGGTACTTC. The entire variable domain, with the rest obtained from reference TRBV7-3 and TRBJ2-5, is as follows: GAGVSQTPSNKVTEKGKYVELRCDPISGHTALYWYRQSLGQGPEFLIYFQGTGAADDSGLPNDRFFAVRPEGSVSTLKIQRTERGDSAVYLCASSLVFKETRYFGPGTRLLVL.

CDR3 sequence reads: CAWSVQEGGRNGYTF. CDR3 DNA: TGTGCCTGGAGTGTACAAGAGGGAGGGCGGAATGGCTACACCTTC. The chain uses TRBV30 and TRBJ1-2; D remains ambiguous. Germline V gene data show CDR1 as GTSNPN and CDR2 as SVGIG (reference sequence). V lost 0 bases, J lost 6 bases, and 17 bases lay in between. CDR3 length: 15 amino acids.

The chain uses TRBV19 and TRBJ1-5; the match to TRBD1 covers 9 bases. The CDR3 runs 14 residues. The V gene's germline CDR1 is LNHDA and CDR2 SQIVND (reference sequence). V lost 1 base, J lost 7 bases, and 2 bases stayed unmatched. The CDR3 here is CASSIVTGGQPQHF. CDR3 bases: TGTGCCAGTAGTATAGTCACAGGGGGCCAGCCCCAGCATTTT.

CDR3 DNA sequence: TGTGCCATCGCCGGGACAGTCAATGAGCAGTTCTTC. It yields the protein CAIAGTVNEQFF. V gene TRBV10-3 combines with J gene TRBJ2-1, with 7 bases lining up with TRBD1. Per germline, CDR1 ENHRY and CDR2 SYGVKD. J was trimmed by 6 bases and V by 8 bases; bases with no gene match: 4. The CDR3 runs 12 residues.

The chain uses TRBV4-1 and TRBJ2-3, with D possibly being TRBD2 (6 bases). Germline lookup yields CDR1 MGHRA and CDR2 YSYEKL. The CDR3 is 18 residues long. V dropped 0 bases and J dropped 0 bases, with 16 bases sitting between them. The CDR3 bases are TGCGCCAGCAGCCAAGATCTATTGACTAGGGCTAGCACAGATACGCAGTATTTT. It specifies CASSQDLLTRASTDTQYF.

CDR3 sequence (DNA): TGTGCCAGCAGCTTAGGTCGGGACTGGGCTGTTTACGAGCAGTACTTC. It yields the protein CASSLGRDWAVYEQYF. The V call is TRBV11-2, the J call TRBJ2-7; tentatively, D is TRBD2 (6 bases). Germline CDR1 is SGHAT and CDR2 is FQNNGV. CDR3 length equals 16 residues. Deletions cut 1 base from V and 4 bases from J, with 17 bases between.

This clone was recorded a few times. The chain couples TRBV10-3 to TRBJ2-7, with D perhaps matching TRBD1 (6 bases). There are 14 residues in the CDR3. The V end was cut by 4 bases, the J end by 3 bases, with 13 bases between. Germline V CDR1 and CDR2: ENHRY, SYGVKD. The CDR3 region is CAISVGQSLYEQYF. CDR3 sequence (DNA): TGTGCCATCAGTGTCGGACAGAGCCTCTACGAGCAGTACTTC.

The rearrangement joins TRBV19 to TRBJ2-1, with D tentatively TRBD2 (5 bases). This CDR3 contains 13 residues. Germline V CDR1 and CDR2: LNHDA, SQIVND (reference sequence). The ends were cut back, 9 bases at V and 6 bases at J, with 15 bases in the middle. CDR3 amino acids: CASGMPFSNEQFF. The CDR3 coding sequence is TGTGCCAGCGGGATGCCTTTTTCCAATGAGCAGTTCTTC.

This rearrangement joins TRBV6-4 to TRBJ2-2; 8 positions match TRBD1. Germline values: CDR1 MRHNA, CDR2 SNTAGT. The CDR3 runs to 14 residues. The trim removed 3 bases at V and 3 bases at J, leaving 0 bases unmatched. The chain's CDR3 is CASSEQGDTGELFF. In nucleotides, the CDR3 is TGTGCCAGCAGTGAACAGGGGGACACCGGGGAGCTGTTTTTT.

CDR3 sequence (DNA): TGCGCCAGCAGCCCAGTCTCCACTAGCACCGGGGAGCTGTTTTTT. Protein product: CASSPVSTSTGELFF. The V gene is TRBV5-1, the J gene TRBJ2-2; possible D gene TRBD2, 5 bases. This CDR3 has 15 residues. In germline, CDR1 is SGHRS, CDR2 YFSETQ. V was cut by 4 bases and J by 4 bases, with 14 bases left in between. Using reference TRBV5-1 and TRBJ2-2 for the parts outside the CDR3, the full variable domain is KAGVTQTPRYLIKTRGQQVTLSCSPISGHRSVSWYQQTPGQGLQFLFEYFSETQRNKGNFPGRFSGRQFSNSRSEMNVSTLELGDSALYLCASSPVSTSTGELFFGEGSRLTVL.

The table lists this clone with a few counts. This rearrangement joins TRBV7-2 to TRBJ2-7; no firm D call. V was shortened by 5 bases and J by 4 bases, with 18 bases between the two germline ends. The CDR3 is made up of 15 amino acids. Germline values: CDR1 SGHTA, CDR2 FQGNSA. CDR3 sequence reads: CASSLSGEVVYEQYF. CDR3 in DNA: TGTGCCAGCAGCCTGTCGGGTGAGGTAGTTTACGAGCAGTACTTC.

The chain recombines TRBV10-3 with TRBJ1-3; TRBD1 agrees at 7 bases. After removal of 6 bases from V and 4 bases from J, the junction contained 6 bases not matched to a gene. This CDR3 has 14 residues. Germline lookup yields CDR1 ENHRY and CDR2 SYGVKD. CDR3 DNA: TGTGCCATCAGGGGGGACAGCGAAGGAAACACCATATATTTT. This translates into CAIRGDSEGNTIYF.

As DNA, the CDR3 is TGTGCCAGCAGCTCCGGGACAGGGGCTACAGATACGCAGTATTTT. Its protein is CASSSGTGATDTQYF. This chain connects TRBV7-2 to TRBJ2-3; 10 bases match TRBD1. This CDR3 comprises 15 residues. Germline V gene sequence: CDR1 SGHTA, CDR2 FQGNSA. V trimming: 4 bases; J trimming: 3 bases; junction bases outside the gene matches: 4.

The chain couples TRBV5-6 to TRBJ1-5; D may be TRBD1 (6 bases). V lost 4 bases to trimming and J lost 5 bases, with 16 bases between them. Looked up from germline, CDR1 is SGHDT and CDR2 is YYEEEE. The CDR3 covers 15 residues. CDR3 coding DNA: TGTGCCAGCAGCCTGGGGACAAGGTACGATCAGCCCCAGCATTTT. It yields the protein CASSLGTRYDQPQHF.